This TCR beta chain was sequenced during a study of shared clonotypes between healthy human individuals. Study results and limitations: Sorted-subset samples were not fully sequenced, rarefaction indicated.

Measured with immunoSEQ multiplex PCR; TCRdb has only the in-frame clones, and not every one. Of approximately 500,000 clones in the sample, 95% to 97% were seen once. After removal of 6 bases from V and 7 bases from J, the junction contained 12 bases not matched to a gene. There are 17 residues in the CDR3. As for this clone: The antigen remains unidentified.

The receptor was isolated from a woman in her twenties or thirties in good health. Sequencing input: naive CD4+ T cells sorted from blood. Stated subset: CD45RA+ positively selected. V gene TRBV23-1 combines with J gene TRBJ1-6; 10 positions match TRBD1. TRBV23-1 is assigned to the ORF class and has an uncertain function. The CDR3 nucleotides are TGCGCCAGCAGAAAGACAGGGGGCGTACCGGGCAATTCACCCCTCCACTTT. Translation gives CASRKTGGVPGNSPLHF.